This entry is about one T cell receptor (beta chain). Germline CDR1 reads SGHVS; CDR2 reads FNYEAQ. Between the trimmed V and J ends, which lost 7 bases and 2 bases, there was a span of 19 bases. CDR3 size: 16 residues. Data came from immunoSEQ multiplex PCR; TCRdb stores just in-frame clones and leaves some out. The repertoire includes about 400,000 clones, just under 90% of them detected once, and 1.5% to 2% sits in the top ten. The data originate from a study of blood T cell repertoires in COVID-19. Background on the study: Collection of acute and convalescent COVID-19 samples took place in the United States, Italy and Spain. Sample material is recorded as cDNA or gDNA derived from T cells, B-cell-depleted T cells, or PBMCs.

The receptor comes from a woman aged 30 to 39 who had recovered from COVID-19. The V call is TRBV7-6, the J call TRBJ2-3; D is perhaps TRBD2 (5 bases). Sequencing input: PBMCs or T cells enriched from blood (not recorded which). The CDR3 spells CASTPASAEDTDTQYF. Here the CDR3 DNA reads TGTGCCAGCACGCCAGCTAGTGCGGAGGACACAGATACGCAGTATTTT.